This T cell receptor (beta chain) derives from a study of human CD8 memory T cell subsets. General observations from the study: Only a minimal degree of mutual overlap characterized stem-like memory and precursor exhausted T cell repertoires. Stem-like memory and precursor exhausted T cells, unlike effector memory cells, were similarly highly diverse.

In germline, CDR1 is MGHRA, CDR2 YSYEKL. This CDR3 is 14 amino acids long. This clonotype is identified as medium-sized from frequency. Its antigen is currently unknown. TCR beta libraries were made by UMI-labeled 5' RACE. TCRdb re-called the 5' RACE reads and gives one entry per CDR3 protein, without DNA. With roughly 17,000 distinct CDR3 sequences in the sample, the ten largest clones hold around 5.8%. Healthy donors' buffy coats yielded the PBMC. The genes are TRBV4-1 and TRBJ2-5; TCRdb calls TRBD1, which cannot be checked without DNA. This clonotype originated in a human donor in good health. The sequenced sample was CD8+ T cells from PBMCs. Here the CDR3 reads CASSPQGVGETQYF.